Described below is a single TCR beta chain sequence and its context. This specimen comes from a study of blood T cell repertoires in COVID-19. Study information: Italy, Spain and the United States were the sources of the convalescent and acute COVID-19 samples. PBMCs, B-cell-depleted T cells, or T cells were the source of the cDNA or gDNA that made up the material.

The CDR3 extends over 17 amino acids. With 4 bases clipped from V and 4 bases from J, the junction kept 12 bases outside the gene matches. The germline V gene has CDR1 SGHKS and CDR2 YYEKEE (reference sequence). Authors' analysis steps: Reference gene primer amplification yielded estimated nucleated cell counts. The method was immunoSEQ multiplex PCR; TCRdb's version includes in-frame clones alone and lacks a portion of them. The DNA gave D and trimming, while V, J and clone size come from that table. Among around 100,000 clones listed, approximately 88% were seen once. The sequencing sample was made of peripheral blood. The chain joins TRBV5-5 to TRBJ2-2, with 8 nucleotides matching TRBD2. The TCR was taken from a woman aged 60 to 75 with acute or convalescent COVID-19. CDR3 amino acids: CASSVAFSGVLTGELFF. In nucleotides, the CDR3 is TGTGCCAGCAGCGTGGCGTTTAGCGGGGTCCTCACCGGGGAGCTGTTTTTT.